These T cell receptor beta chains were read from a single sample in a study of T cell responses to AZD1222 COVID-19 vaccine. TCRdb keeps only in-frame clones here, not all; method: immunoSEQ multiplex PCR. The data contain around 100,000 clones, roughly four fifths of them singletons. The material was peripheral blood, obtained on day 0 of AZD1222 vaccination. All receptors come from an adult in good health. CDR3s include the opening cysteine and the closing phenylalanine or tryptophan. Each record gives: J gene, clone size, D gene, V gene, CDR3 protein, CDR3 DNA. A D gene is named only where the DNA matches it firmly. Size tells how often a clone was seen (once, few, many) or the class of an expanded clone, and some rows leave it out.

>TRBJ2-7|NA|TRBD2|TRBV18
CASSPGTNSYEQYF
TGTGCCAGCTCTCCCGGGACTAACTCCTACGAGCAGTACTTC
>TRBJ2-4|NA|NA|TRBV6-1
CASSEGGLAKNIQYF
TGTGCCAGCAGTGAGGGGGGGCTAGCCAAAAACATTCAGTACTTC
>TRBJ2-4|NA|NA|TRBV7-9
CASSLASGKNIQYF
TGTGCCAGCAGCTTAGCCTCCGGGAAAAACATTCAGTACTTC
>TRBJ2-7|NA|TRBD1|TRBV3-1/TRBV3-2
CASSQGDSPRNYEQYF
TGTGCCAGCAGCCAAGGGGACAGCCCAAGAAACTACGAGCAGTACTTC
>TRBJ1-1|NA|NA|TRBV30
CAWSVGGVNTEAFF
TGTGCCTGGAGTGTGGGTGGGGTGAACACTGAAGCTTTCTTT
>TRBJ1-2|NA|NA|TRBV28
CASIDRARYGYTF
TGTGCCAGCATCGACCGAGCCCGCTATGGCTACACCTTC
>TRBJ1-6|NA|NA|TRBV7-8
CASSLAGDSPLHF
TGTGCCAGCAGCTTAGCAGGGGACTCACCCCTCCACTTT
>TRBJ1-2|NA|NA|TRBV15
CATSRAEENYGYTF
TGTGCCACCAGCAGAGCGGAGGAAAACTATGGCTACACCTTC
>TRBJ1-5|NA|NA|TRBV19
CASRTATYSNQPQHF
TGTGCCAGCAGGACAGCAACTTATAGCAATCAGCCCCAGCATTTT
>TRBJ1-1|NA|NA|TRBV7-2
CASSPSVQVNTEAFF
TGTGCCAGCAGCCCATCGGTACAGGTAAACACTGAAGCTTTCTTT
>TRBJ1-2|NA|NA|TRBV6-5
CASSYTAGYGYTF
TGTGCCAGCAGTTACACGGCAGGCTATGGCTACACCTTC
>TRBJ2-5|NA|TRBD1|TRBV5-1
CASSFGTGSIQETQYF
TGCGCCAGCAGCTTTGGGACAGGGTCGATCCAAGAGACCCAGTACTTC
>TRBJ2-1|NA|TRBD1|TRBV11-3
CASSPRTGGNEQFF
TGTGCCAGCAGCCCTAGGACAGGGGGCAATGAGCAGTTCTTC
>TRBJ2-1|many|NA|TRBV11-2
CASSLDRVAEQFF
TGTGCCAGCAGCTTAGATCGCGTAGCTGAGCAGTTCTTC
>TRBJ2-5|NA|TRBD1|TRBV27
CASSLGGTGGRVRETQYF
TGTGCCAGCAGTCTAGGGGGGACAGGGGGTCGGGTTCGGGAGACCCAGTACTTC
>TRBJ2-3|NA|NA|TRBV7-9
CASSRGLSTDTQYF
TGTGCCAGCAGCCGCGGACTGAGCACAGATACGCAGTATTTT
>TRBJ1-2|NA|NA|TRBV7-8
CASSSSKGRVDYGYTF
TGTGCCAGCAGCTCCTCCAAGGGGCGGGTTGACTATGGCTACACCTTC
>TRBJ2-3|few|NA|TRBV9
CASSASSLQTTDTQYF
TGTGCCAGCAGCGCCTCGTCTTTGCAAACCACAGATACGCAGTATTTT
>TRBJ1-5|few|TRBD1|TRBV5-1
CASSLTGVGNQPQHF
TGCGCCAGCAGCTTGACAGGGGTTGGCAATCAGCCCCAGCATTTT
>TRBJ1-4|NA|NA|TRBV28
CASSLETGEKLFF
TGTGCCAGCAGTTTGGAGACGGGGGAAAAACTGTTTTTT
>TRBJ2-7|NA|NA|TRBV29-1
CSARPGPGGDEQYF
TGCAGCGCTAGACCCGGACCCGGAGGGGACGAGCAGTACTTC
>TRBJ1-5|NA|NA|TRBV2
CASSADGQLWQPQHF
TGTGCCAGCAGCGCCGACGGCCAGCTCTGGCAGCCCCAGCATTTT
>TRBJ1-1|few|NA|TRBV7-9
CASLRSGNTEAFF
TGTGCCAGCCTAAGGTCGGGGAACACTGAAGCTTTCTTT
>TRBJ2-5|NA|NA|TRBV24-1
CATSEVRGSQETQYF
TGTGCCACCAGTGAAGTCAGGGGATCCCAAGAGACCCAGTACTTC
>TRBJ2-7|NA|NA|TRBV7-2
CASSLAGGYSYEQYF
TGTGCCAGCAGCTTAGCGGGAGGATACTCCTACGAGCAGTACTTC
>TRBJ2-5|NA|TRBD1|TRBV2
CASMTGGPETQYF
TGTGCCAGCATGACAGGGGGCCCAGAGACCCAGTACTTC
>TRBJ1-1|NA|NA|TRBV5-1
CASRKLPKDTEAFF
TGCGCCAGCCGGAAGTTACCGAAAGACACTGAAGCTTTCTTT
>TRBJ1-2|NA|TRBD1|TRBV4-3
CASSRAGQGDGYTF
TGCGCCAGCAGCCGAGCGGGACAGGGTGATGGCTACACCTTC
>TRBJ1-2|NA|TRBD1|TRBV2
CASSDIGTGDGYTF
TGTGCCAGCAGTGATATAGGGACAGGGGATGGCTACACCTTC
>TRBJ2-3|NA|NA|TRBV7-9
CASSVGSEDTQYF
TGTGCCAGCAGCGTCGGATCCGAGGATACGCAGTATTTT
>TRBJ2-1|once|NA|TRBV11-2
CASSLDPQLYSFF
TGTGCCAGCAGCTTAGATCCCCAGCTCTATTCGTTCTTC
>TRBJ2-1|NA|TRBD2|TRBV2
CASSSLAGVGEQFF
TGTGCCAGCAGTTCCCTAGCGGGAGTGGGTGAGCAGTTCTTC
>TRBJ1-2|NA|TRBD1|TRBV30
CAWSVWDRDGYTF
TGTGCCTGGAGTGTCTGGGACAGGGACGGCTACACCTTC
>TRBJ2-4|NA|TRBD2|TRBV19
CASSPRGLAGGDLAKNIQYF
TGTGCCAGTAGTCCGAGGGGGCTAGCGGGAGGGGATTTAGCCAAAAACATTCAGTACTTC
>TRBJ2-1|NA|TRBD2|TRBV10-3
CAIFALAVYNEQFF
TGTGCCATCTTCGCACTAGCGGTCTACAATGAGCAGTTCTTC
>TRBJ1-2|NA|NA|TRBV19
CASSIANSDYGYTF
TGTGCCAGTAGTATAGCGAACAGTGACTATGGCTACACCTTC
>TRBJ2-7|many|NA|TRBV2
CASRERDLQAYEQYF
TGTGCCAGCAGGGAGAGAGATTTGCAGGCCTACGAGCAGTACTTC
>TRBJ1-5|NA|NA|TRBV27
CASSLSGVGWDQPQHF
TGTGCCAGCAGTTTATCCGGGGTAGGTTGGGATCAGCCCCAGCATTTT
>TRBJ1-4|NA|NA|TRBV7-8
CASSPGWEKLFF
TGTGCCAGCAGCCCAGGATGGGAAAAACTGTTTTTT
>TRBJ2-1|NA|NA|TRBV6-5
CASRRDGNYNEQFF
TGTGCCAGCAGGAGGGACGGCAACTACAATGAGCAGTTCTTC
>TRBJ1-2|NA|NA|TRBV7-9
CASSPGHARTNYGYTF
TGTGCCAGCAGCCCCGGCCATGCCAGGACTAACTATGGCTACACCTTC
>TRBJ1-5|NA|NA|TRBV6-2/TRBV6-3
CASSYEIRMGGNQPQHF
TGTGCCAGCAGTTATGAAATAAGGATGGGGGGAAATCAGCCCCAGCATTTT
>TRBJ2-5|NA|NA|TRBV12-3/TRBV12-4
CASSPRETQYF
TGTGCCAGCAGCCCCAGGGAGACCCAGTACTTC
>TRBJ2-3|NA|TRBD2|TRBV7-2
CASSPGLAGGDTQYF
TGTGCCAGCAGCCCGGGACTAGCGGGGGGAGATACGCAGTATTTT
>TRBJ1-3|NA|NA|TRBV4-1
CASSQRRGGNTIYF
TGCGCCAGCAGCCAACGCAGGGGTGGAAACACCATATATTTT
>TRBJ1-5|NA|TRBD1|TRBV27
CASTQGGLGQPQHF
TGTGCCAGCACCCAGGGGGGGCTGGGTCAGCCCCAGCATTTT
>TRBJ2-5|NA|TRBD2|TRBV6-5
CASSLSGRAVETQYF
TGTGCCAGCAGCCTTAGCGGGAGGGCGGTAGAGACCCAGTACTTC
>TRBJ1-2|NA|NA|TRBV6-5
CASNPGTTVYGYTF
TGTGCCAGCAACCCCGGGACTACGGTGTATGGCTACACCTTC
>TRBJ2-5|NA|TRBD2|TRBV3-1/TRBV3-2
CASSYQGLAGGRETQYF
TGTGCCAGCAGCTATCAGGGACTAGCGGGAGGAAGAGAGACCCAGTACTTC
>TRBJ1-1|NA|NA|TRBV6-4
CASRHGAEAFF
TGTGCCAGCAGGCACGGGGCTGAAGCTTTCTTT
>TRBJ2-7|medium-sized|NA|TRBV5-1
CASSLAVRADEQYF
TGCGCCAGCAGCTTGGCGGTTCGGGCTGACGAGCAGTACTTC